Listed below are T cell receptor beta chains from one sample, sequenced in a study of tumor-infiltrating lymphocytes in primary liver carcinoma. One entry per CDR3 protein results from TCRdb running MiXCR on the multiplex PCR reads. Of tens of thousands of distinct CDR3 sequences listed, approximately 80% are singletons. Sequencing was carried out using liver tumor tissue from sampling region 5. The origin of the receptors is a woman in her 30s with primary liver carcinoma and hepatitis B virus infection. CDR3s include the opening cysteine and the closing phenylalanine or tryptophan. Each record gives: clone size, V gene, J gene, D gene, CDR3 DNA, CDR3 protein. A D gene is named only where the DNA matches it firmly. Size tells how often a clone was seen (once, few, many) or the class of an expanded clone, and some rows leave it out.

once	TRBV4-3	TRBJ2-2	NA	TGCGCCAGCGGCTCGATGGGAGCCAGTGAGTTGTTTTTT	CASGSMGASELFF
NA	TRBV10-3	TRBJ2-1	NA	TGTGACATGAGTCACACGGCGACCCGGGATGAGCAGTTCTTC	CDMSHTATRDEQFF
NA	TRBV7-9	TRBJ2-3	NA	TGTGCCAGCAGAGATACGCAGTATTTT	CASRDTQYF
few	TRBV11-2	TRBJ2-1	NA	TGTGCCAGCAGCTTTCAGGGCTACTCCTCCTACAATGAGCAGTTCTTC	CASSFQGYSSYNEQFF
NA	TRBV11-2	TRBJ2-3	TRBD1	TGTGCCAGCAGCTGGACTCGACAGGGAAGGGGAGATACACAGTATTTT	CASSWTRQGRGDTQYF
few	TRBV11-3	TRBJ2-1	NA	TGTGCCAGCAGCCGATTAGCGTGGAGGGGGTATGAACAGTTCTTC	CASSRLAWRGYEQFF
once	TRBV5-4	TRBJ2-1	NA	TGTGCCAACAGCTTCACAGGGTTGGGGAAGAATGAGCAGTTCTTC	CANSFTGLGKNEQFF
NA	TRBV11-2	TRBJ2-3	NA	TGTGCCAGCAGCCGGATTCGACAAGGAAGGGGAGATACGCAGTATTTT	CASSRIRQGRGDTQYF
NA	TRBV28	TRBJ2-3	TRBD1	TGTGCCAGGGGGCCAGGGGGACGGCCCCAGTATTTT	CARGPGGRPQYF
NA	TRBV11-2	TRBJ2-3	NA	TGTGCCAGTAGCTCAGTGAACTCCGATATGCAGTATTTT	CASSSVNSDMQYF
NA	TRBV28	TRBJ2-4	TRBD1	TGTGCCACCAGTTTGGTACAGGGGATTAGAGCCAAAAACATTCACTACTTC	CATSLVQGIRAKNIHYF
NA	TRBV11-2	TRBJ1-4	NA	TGTGCCAGCAACCCCTGTGGGGGAAAATTGTTTTTT	CASNPCGGKLFF
NA	TRBV24-1	TRBJ2-1	TRBD2	TGCGTCACCAGTGATTTGGGGACTAGCGGGATAAGGCACTTCTTC	CVTSDLGTSGIRHFF
NA	TRBV11-2	TRBJ1-2	NA	TGTGCCAGCAGCTTAAGTGAAGCTAACTGTGGCTACACATTC	CASSLSEANCGYTF
NA	TRBV30	TRBJ1-1	NA	TGTGCCCTAGAGGGACTGAACACTGAAGCTTTCTTT	CALEGLNTEAFF
NA	TRBV28	TRBJ2-7	NA	TGTGCCAGCGGCCCTCCCAGGAACAGAAACGGCGAGCACTACTTC	CASGPPRNRNGEHYF
many	TRBV7-9	TRBJ2-5	NA	TGTGCCAGCAGCTTAGGCAGGGGGGGACCCTTCGATGTCCAGACCCAGTACTTC	CASSLGRGGPFDVQTQYF
NA	TRBV11-2	TRBJ2-3	TRBD1	TGTGCCAGCAACCGGACGCGACAGGGATGGAGAGATACGCAGTATTTT	CASNRTRQGWRDTQYF
NA	TRBV12-3/TRBV12-4	TRBJ2-7	NA	TGCGCCAGCAGTTCCCAATCCTACGAGGAGTTCTTC	CASSSQSYEEFF
NA	TRBV6-6	TRBJ1-5	TRBD1	TGTTCCATCCGGACAGGGGTTGGGGAACAGCCCCAGCATTTT	CSIRTGVGEQPQHF
NA	TRBV11-2	TRBJ2-1	TRBD2	TGTGCCAGCAGCACCTCGCTAACGGGAGGATACAATGAACAGTTCTTC	CASSTSLTGGYNEQFF
NA	TRBV30	TRBJ2-5	NA	TGTGCCCGGAGCGTATCTGAGACCCAGTACTTC	CARSVSETQYF
NA	TRBV4-1	TRBJ2-3	NA	TGCGCCAGTAGCCAAGACGGACATCGGGCCATAGATAAGCAGTATTTT	CASSQDGHRAIDKQYF
NA	TRBV5-6	TRBJ2-1	NA	TGTGCCAACAGCTTACGGACAGGACTATCCCAGTTCTTC	CANSLRTGLSQFF
NA	TRBV7-9	TRBJ1-1	NA	TGTGCCAGCAGCTTAGCCGTTATTGAAGCTTTCTTT	CASSLAVIEAFF
medium-sized	TRBV6-1	TRBJ2-1	TRBD1	TGTGCCACCCTCAGGGGACAGGGTAACAATGAGCAGTTCTTC	CATLRGQGNNEQFF
once	TRBV5-4	TRBJ2-3	NA	TGTGCCAGCAGCCCGCCCGGGACGGAAGTGAATACGCAGTATTTT	CASSPPGTEVNTQYF
NA	TRBV5-1	TRBJ2-2	NA	TGCGCCAGCAGCTTGACGGGCCGACCGAACACCCGGGAGCTGATTTTT	CASSLTGRPNTRELIF
NA	TRBV11-2	TRBJ1-1	TRBD1	TGTACCAGCGGCGCTCGGGACAGGGGCCGCAAGAGGTGGAGTAACACTGAAGCTTTCTTT	CTSGARDRGRKRWSNTEAFF
NA	TRBV11-2	TRBJ2-1	NA	TGTGCCAGCAGTCAACTTGGGGTTCAGTTCTTC	CASSQLGVQFF
NA	TRBV4-3	TRBJ2-7	NA	TGCGCCAGCAGCCAAGATCGATGGATAGGGCAGGAACAGTACTTC	CASSQDRWIGQEQYF
NA	TRBV28	TRBJ1-5	NA	TGTGCCAGCAAGTTCCTACGACAGCGGATCAATCAGCCCCAGCATTTT	CASKFLRQRINQPQHF
NA	TRBV6-1	TRBJ2-5	NA	TGTGCCAGCAGTATTTACCCCCTGCTGGGACGAGAGACCCAGTACTTC	CASSIYPLLGRETQYF
NA	TRBV28	TRBJ1-2	TRBD1	TGTGCCAGCATTCAAGGACAGGGGGCTAACTATGGTTACAACTTC	CASIQGQGANYGYNF
NA	TRBV7-3	TRBJ2-2	NA	TGTGCCAACAGCATAGTAGCAAGTTGGGACGCCGGGGAGCTGTTTTTT	CANSIVASWDAGELFF